This T cell receptor beta chain appears in the sequencing data of a study of blood T cell repertoires in COVID-19. At the level of the study: Spain, Italy and the United States supplied samples that represented acute and convalescent COVID-19. Nucleic acid was either cDNA or gDNA, and it came from T cells, B-cell-depleted T cells, or PBMCs.

Original processing notes: Estimates of nucleated cell counts were drawn from the amplification of reference gene primers. Profiling relied on immunoSEQ multiplex PCR, and the TCRdb table lists in-frame clones only, not all of them. That table is the source of V, J and clone size, and D and trimming were worked out from the DNA. The sample contains some 48,000 clones, nearly 90% of which appear only once. Sequenced: peripheral blood. The TCR sequence derives from a man aged 50 to 59 with active COVID-19.

The chain's CDR3 is CASSLDRGYQPQHF. DNA for the CDR3: TGTGCCAGCAGCTTGGACAGGGGGTATCAGCCCCAGCATTTT. This chain connects TRBV5-5 to TRBJ1-5; 8 bases match TRBD1. The trim removed 0 bases at V and 5 bases at J, leaving 1 base unmatched. Per germline, CDR1 SGHKS and CDR2 YYEKEE (reference sequence). The CDR3 is made up of 14 amino acids.